This T cell receptor beta chain was captured in a study of blood T cell repertoires in COVID-19. At the level of the study: Both acute and convalescent COVID-19 samples were obtained from the United States, Italy and Spain. PBMCs, B-cell-depleted T cells, or T cells were the source of the cDNA or gDNA that made up the material.

Looked up from germline, CDR1 is SNHLY and CDR2 is FYNNEI. The V gene end was trimmed by 5 bases and the J gene end by 7 bases; junction bases not matched to a gene: 13. The CDR3 contains 16 residues. Generated by immunoSEQ multiplex PCR, the TCRdb table keeps only in-frame clones and is missing some. The profile shows roughly 300,000 clones, approximately 90% of them singletons. The participants were between roughly 18 and 100 years old and came from about two dozen US areas. Each participant's cohort was designated according to participant-reported clinical history. This sequence joins TRBV2 and TRBJ2-1, with 8 bases matching TRBD1. This clonotype was obtained from a woman aged 30 to 39 who had recovered from COVID-19. Sequencing was done on a sample of PBMCs or T cells enriched from blood (not recorded which). CDR3 protein: CASSLISGGLGNEQFF. In nucleotides, the CDR3 is TGTGCCAGCAGTCTCATATCAGGGGGCTTGGGGAATGAGCAGTTCTTC.